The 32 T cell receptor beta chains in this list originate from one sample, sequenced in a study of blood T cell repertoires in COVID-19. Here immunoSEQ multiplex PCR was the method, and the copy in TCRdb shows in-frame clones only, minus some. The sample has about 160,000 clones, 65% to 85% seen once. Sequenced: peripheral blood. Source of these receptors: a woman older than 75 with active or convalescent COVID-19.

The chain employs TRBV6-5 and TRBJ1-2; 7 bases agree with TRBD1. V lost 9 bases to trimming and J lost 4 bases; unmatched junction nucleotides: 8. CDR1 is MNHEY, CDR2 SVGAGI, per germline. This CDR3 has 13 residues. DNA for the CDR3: TGTGCCAGTAGGGGGCAGGCCCTCTATGGCTACACCTTC. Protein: CASRGQALYGYTF.

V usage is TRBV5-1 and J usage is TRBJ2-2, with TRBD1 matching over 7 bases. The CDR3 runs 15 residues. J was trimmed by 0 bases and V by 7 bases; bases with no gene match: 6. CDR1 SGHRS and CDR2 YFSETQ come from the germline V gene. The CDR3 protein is CASEMTGSNTGELFF. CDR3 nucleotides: TGCGCCAGCGAGATGACAGGGTCGAACACCGGGGAGCTGTTTTTT.

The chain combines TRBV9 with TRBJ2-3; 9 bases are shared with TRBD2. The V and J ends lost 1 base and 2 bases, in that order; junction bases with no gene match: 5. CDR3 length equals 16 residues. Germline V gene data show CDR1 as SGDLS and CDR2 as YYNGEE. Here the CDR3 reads CASSVNGGLATDTQYF. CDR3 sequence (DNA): TGTGCCAGCAGCGTAAATGGGGGACTAGCCACAGATACGCAGTATTTT.

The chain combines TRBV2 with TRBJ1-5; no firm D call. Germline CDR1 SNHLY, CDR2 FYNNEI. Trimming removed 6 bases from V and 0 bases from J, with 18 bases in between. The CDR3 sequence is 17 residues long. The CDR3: CASSLFLSSTSNQPQHF. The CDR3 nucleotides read TGTGCCAGCAGCCTATTTTTGAGTTCTACTAGCAATCAGCCCCAGCATTTT.

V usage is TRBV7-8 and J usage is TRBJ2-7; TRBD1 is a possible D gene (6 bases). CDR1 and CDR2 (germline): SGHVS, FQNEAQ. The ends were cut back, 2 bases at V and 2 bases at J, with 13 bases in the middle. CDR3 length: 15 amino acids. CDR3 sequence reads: CASSLNIRGPYEQYF. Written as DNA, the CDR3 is TGTGCCAGCAGCTTAAACATCAGGGGACCCTACGAGCAGTACTTC.

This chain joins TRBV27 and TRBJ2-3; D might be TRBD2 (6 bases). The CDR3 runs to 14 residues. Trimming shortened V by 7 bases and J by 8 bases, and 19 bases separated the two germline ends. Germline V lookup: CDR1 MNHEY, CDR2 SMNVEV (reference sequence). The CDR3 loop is CASKGGADVSTQYF. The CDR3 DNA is TGTGCCAGCAAGGGCGGGGCCGACGTATCTACGCAGTATTTT.

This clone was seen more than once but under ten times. CDR3 sequence: CASRGGYEQYF. CDR3 DNA sequence: TGTGCCTCACGAGGGGGTTACGAGCAGTACTTC. V and J are TRBV19 and TRBJ2-7; tentative D call: TRBD1 (6 bases). The germline CDR1 and CDR2 sequences are LNHDA and SQIVND (reference sequence). Trimming pared 11 bases from V and 4 bases from J, leaving 12 bases between. The CDR3 sequence is 11 residues long.

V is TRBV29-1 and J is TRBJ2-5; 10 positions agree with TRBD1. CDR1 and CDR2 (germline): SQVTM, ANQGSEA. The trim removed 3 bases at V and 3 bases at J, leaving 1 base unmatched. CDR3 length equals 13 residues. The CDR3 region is CSVDGQGEETQYF. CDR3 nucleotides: TGCAGCGTTGATGGACAGGGGGAAGAGACCCAGTACTTC.

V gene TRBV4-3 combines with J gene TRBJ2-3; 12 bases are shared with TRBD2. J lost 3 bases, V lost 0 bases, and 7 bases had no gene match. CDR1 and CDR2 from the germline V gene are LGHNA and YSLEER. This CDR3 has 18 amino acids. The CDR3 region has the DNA TGCGCCAGCAGCCAAGAGGGAACTAGCGGGGGGAGGACAGATACGCAGTATTTT. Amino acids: CASSQEGTSGGRTDTQYF.

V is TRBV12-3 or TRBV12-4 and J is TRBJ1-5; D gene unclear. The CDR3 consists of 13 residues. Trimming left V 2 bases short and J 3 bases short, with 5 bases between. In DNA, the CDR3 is TGTGCCAGCAGTTTACAAGCCAATCAGCCCCAGCATTTT. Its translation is CASSLQANQPQHF.

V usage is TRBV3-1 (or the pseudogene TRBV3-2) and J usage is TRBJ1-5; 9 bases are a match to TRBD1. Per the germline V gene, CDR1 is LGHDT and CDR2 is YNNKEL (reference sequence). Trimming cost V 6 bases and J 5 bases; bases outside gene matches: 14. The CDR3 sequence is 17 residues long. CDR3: CASRIRSRDRDDQPQHF. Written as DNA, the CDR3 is TGTGCCAGCAGGATAAGGTCCCGGGACAGGGATGATCAGCCCCAGCATTTT.

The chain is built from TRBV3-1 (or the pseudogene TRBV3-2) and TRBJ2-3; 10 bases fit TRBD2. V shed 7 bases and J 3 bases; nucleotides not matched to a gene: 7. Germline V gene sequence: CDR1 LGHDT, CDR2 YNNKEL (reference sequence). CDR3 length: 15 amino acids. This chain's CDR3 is CASTEAGGPTDTQYF. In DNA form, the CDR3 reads TGTGCCAGCACAGAAGCGGGGGGGCCGACAGATACGCAGTATTTT.

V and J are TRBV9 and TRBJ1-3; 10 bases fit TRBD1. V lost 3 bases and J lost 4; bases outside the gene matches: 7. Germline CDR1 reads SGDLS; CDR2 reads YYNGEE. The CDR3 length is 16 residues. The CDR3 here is CASSAGTGATGNTIYF. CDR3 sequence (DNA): TGTGCCAGCAGCGCCGGGACAGGGGCAACGGGAAACACCATATATTTT.

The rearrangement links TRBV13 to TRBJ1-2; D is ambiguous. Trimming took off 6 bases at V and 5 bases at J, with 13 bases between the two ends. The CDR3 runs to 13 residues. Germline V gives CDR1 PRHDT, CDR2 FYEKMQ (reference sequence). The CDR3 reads CASREEERYGYTF. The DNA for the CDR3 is TGTGCCAGCAGGGAAGAGGAGCGATATGGCTACACCTTC.

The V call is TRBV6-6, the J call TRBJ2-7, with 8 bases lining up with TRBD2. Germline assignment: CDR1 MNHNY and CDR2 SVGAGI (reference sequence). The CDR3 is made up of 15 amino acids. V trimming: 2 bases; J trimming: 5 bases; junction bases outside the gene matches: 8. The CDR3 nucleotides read TGTGCCAGCAGTTACCCCCCGGGAGGGGTGGACGAGCAGTACTTC. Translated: CASSYPPGGVDEQYF.

As DNA, the CDR3 is TGCAGTGCTAGTCTAGGGGGTTGGGAGACCCAGTACTTC. Translating gives CSASLGGWETQYF. The J gene is TRBJ2-5, the V gene TRBV20-1, with a tentative D call TRBD1 (6 bases). The CDR3 loop spans 13 amino acids. Germline V gene data show CDR1 as DFQATT and CDR2 as SNEGSKA (reference sequence). Trimming shortened V by 3 bases and J by 5 bases, and 13 bases separated the two germline ends.

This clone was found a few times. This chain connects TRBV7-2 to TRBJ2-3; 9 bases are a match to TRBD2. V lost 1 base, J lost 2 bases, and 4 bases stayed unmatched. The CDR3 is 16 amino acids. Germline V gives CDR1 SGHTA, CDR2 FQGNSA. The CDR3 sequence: CASSLGAGGPTDTQYF. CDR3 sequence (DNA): TGTGCCAGCAGCTTAGGAGCGGGGGGACCCACAGATACGCAGTATTTT.

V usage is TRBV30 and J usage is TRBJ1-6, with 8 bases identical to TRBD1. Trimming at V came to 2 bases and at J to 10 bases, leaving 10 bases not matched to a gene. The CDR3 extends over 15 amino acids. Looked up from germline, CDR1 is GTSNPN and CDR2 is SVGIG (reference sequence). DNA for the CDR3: TGTGCCTGGAGTCACTGGACAGGGTGGACCTCACCCCTCCACTTT. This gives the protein CAWSHWTGWTSPLHF.

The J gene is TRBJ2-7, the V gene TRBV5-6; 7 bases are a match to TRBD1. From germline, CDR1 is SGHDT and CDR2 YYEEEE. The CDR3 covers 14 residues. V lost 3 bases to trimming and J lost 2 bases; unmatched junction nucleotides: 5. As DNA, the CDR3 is TGTGCCAGCAGCTACACAGGGGTCCCCTACGAGCAGTACTTC. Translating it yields CASSYTGVPYEQYF. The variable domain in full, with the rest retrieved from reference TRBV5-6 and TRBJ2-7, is DAGVTQSPTHLIKTRGQQVTLRCSPKSGHDTVSWYQQALGQGPQFIFQYYEEEERQRGNFPDRFSGHQFPNYSSELNVNALLLGDSALYLCASSYTGVPYEQYFGPGTRLTVT.

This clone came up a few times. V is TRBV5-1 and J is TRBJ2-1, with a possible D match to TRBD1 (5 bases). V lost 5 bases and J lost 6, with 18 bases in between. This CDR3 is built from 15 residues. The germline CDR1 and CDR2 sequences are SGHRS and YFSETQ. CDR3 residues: CASSWGPTQSNEQFF. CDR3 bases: TGCGCCAGCAGTTGGGGCCCGACCCAGTCCAATGAGCAGTTCTTC.

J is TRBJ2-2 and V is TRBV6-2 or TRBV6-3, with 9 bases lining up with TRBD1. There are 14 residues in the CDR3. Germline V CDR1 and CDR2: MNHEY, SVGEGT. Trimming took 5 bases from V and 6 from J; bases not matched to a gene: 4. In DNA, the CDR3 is TGTGCCAGCAGTCAAAGACAGGGGGCCGGGGAGCTGTTTTTT. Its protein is CASSQRQGAGELFF.

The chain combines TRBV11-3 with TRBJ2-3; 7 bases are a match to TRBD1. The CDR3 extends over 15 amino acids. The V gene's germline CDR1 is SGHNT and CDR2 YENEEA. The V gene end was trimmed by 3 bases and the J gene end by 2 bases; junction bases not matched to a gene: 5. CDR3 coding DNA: TGTGCCAGCAGCTTGGGACAGCAAGCCACAGATACGCAGTATTTT. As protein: CASSLGQQATDTQYF. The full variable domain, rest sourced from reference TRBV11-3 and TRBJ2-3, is EAGVVQSPRYKIIEKKQPVAFWCNPISGHNTLYWYLQNLGQGPELLIRYENEEAVDDSQLPKDRFSAERLKGVDSTLKIQPAELGDSAVYLCASSLGQQATDTQYFGPGTRLTVL.

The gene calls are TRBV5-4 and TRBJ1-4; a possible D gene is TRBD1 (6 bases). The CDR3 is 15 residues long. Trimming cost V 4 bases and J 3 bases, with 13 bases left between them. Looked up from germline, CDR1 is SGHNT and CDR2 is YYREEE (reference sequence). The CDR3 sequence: CASSVQGVANEKLFF. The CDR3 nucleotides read TGTGCCAGCAGCGTACAGGGAGTAGCTAATGAAAAACTGTTTTTT.

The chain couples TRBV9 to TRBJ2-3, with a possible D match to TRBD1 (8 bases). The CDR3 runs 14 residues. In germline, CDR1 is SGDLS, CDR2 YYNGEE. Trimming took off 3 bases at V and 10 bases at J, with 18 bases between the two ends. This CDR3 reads CASSAQSGTGAQYF. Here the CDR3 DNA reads TGTGCCAGCAGCGCCCAAAGCGGGACAGGAGCGCAGTATTTT.

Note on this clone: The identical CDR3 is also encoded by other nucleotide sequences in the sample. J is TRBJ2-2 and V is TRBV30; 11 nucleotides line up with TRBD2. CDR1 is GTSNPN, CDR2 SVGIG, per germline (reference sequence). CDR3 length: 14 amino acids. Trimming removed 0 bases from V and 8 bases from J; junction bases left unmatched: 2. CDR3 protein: CAWSVRLAGGELFF. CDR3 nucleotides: TGTGCCTGGAGTGTTAGACTAGCGGGAGGGGAGCTGTTTTTT.

The CDR3 sequence is CASSATGGVEPQHF. The CDR3 DNA is TGCGCCAGCAGCGCGACAGGGGGTGTTGAACCCCAGCATTTT. The chain couples TRBV5-1 to TRBJ1-5, with 9 bases aligning to TRBD1. The CDR3 length is 14 residues. The V segment lost 4 bases and the J segment 10 bases; nucleotides outside the gene matches: 9. Germline V gene lookup returns CDR1 SGHRS and CDR2 YFSETQ.

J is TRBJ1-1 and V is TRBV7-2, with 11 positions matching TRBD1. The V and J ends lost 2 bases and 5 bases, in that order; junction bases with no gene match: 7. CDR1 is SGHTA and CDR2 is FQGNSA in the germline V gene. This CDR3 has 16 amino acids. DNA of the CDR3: TGTGCCAGCAGCTTACGGACAGGGGGCGCAGGGACTGAAGCTTTCTTT. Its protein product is CASSLRTGGAGTEAFF.

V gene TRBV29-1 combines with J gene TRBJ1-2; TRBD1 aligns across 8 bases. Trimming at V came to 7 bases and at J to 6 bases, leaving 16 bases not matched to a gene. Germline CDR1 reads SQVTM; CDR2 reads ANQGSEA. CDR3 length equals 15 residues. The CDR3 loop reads CSARGEPGGVDGYTF. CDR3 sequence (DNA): TGCAGCGCTCGAGGGGAACCAGGGGGCGTCGATGGCTACACCTTC.

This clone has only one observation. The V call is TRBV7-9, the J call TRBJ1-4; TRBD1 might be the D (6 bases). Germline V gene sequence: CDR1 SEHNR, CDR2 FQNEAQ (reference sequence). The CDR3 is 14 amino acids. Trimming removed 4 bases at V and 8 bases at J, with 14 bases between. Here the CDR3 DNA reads TGTGCCAGCAGCTACAGGGAAAGGGACGAAAAACTGTTTTTT. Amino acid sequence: CASSYRERDEKLFF. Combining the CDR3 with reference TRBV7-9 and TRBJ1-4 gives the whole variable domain DTGVSQNPRHKITKRGQNVTFRCDPISEHNRLYWYRQTLGQGPEFLTYFQNEAQLEKSRLLSDRFSAERPKGSFSTLEIQRTEQGDSAMYLCASSYRERDEKLFFGSGTQLSVL.

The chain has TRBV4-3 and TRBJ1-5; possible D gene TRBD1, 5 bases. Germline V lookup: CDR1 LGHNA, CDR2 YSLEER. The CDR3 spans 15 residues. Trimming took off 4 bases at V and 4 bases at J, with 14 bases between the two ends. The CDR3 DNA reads TGCGCCAGCAGCCGGACGACAGAGAATAATCAGCCCCAGCATTTT. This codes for CASSRTTENNQPQHF.

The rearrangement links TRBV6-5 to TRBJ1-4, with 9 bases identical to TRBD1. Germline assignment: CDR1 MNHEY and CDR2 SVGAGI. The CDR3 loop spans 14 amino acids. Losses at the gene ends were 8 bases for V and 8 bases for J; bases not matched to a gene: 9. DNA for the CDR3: TGTGCCAGCTCTACCGGGACAGGGCGAGAAAAACTGTTTTTT. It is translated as CASSTGTGREKLFF.

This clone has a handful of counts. The CDR3: CSVIYSVNTEAFF. The CDR3 region has the DNA TGCAGCGTCATTTATTCGGTGAACACTGAAGCTTTCTTT. The rearrangement joins TRBV29-1 to TRBJ1-1; D gene uncertain. Germline CDR1 reads SQVTM; CDR2 reads ANQGSEA. The CDR3 is 13 residues long. Trimming left V 6 bases short and J 0 bases short, with 11 bases between.